This T cell receptor beta chain was sequenced for a study of T cell changes during pregnancy in multiple sclerosis. Germline V gene data show CDR1 as SGDLS and CDR2 as YYNGEE. V trimming: 0 bases; J trimming: 5 bases; junction bases outside the gene matches: 11. The CDR3 covers 18 residues. Libraries were prepared by immunoSEQ multiplex PCR; TCRdb keeps only in-frame clonotypes and omits some of them. The sample holds 100,000 to 110,000 clones; about nine tenths are singletons and the top ten take about 1.9%. Material: peripheral blood, obtained after pregnancy. The receptor was isolated from a female donor with multiple sclerosis, enrolled in a pregnancy study. This rearrangement joins TRBV9 to TRBJ1-6; 7 bases match TRBD1. This chain's CDR3 is CASSVATEGQANNSPLHF. CDR3 sequence (DNA): TGTGCCAGCAGCGTAGCTACTGAAGGACAGGCCAATAATTCACCCCTCCACTTT.